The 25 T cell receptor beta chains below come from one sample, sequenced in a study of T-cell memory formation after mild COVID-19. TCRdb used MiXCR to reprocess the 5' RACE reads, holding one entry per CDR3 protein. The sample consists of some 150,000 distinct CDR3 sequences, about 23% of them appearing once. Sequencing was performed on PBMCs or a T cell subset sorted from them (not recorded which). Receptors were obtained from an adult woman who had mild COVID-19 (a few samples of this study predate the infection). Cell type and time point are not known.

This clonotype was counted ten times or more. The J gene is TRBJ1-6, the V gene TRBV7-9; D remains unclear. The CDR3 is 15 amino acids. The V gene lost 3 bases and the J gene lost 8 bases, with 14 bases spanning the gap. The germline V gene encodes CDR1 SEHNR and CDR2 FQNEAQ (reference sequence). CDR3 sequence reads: CASSFTPPGDSPLHF. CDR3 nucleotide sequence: TGTGCCAGCAGCTTCACGCCACCTGGAGATTCACCCCTCCACTTT.

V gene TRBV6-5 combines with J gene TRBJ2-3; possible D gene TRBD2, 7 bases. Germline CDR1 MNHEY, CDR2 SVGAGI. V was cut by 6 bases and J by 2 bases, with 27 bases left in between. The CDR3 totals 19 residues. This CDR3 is CASRRGALSVHRNTDTQYF. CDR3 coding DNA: TGTGCCAGCAGACGGGGGGCGCTTTCGGTTCATCGTAACACAGATACGCAGTATTTT.

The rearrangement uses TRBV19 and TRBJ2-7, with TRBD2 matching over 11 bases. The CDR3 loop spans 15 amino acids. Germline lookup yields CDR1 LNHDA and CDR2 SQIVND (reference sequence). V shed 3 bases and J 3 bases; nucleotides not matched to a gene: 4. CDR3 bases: TGTGCCAGTAGTATTGGGGGACTAGCGGACTACGAGCAGTACTTC. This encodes CASSIGGLADYEQYF.

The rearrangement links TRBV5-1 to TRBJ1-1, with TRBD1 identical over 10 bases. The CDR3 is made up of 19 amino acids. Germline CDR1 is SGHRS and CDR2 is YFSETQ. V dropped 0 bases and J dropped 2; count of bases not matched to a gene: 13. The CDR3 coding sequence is TGCGCCAGCAGCTTGGAGTGGACGACAGGGGGCGCAGTTAACACTGAAGCTTTCTTT. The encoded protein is CASSLEWTTGGAVNTEAFF. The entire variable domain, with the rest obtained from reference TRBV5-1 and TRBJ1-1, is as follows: KAGVTQTPRYLIKTRGQQVTLSCSPISGHRSVSWYQQTPGQGLQFLFEYFSETQRNKGNFPGRFSGRQFSNSRSEMNVSTLELGDSALYLCASSLEWTTGGAVNTEAFFGQGTRLTVV.

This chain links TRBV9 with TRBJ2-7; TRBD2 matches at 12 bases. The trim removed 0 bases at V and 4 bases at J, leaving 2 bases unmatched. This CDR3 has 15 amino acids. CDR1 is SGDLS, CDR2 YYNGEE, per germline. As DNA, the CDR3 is TGTGCCAGCAGCGTAGCCGGGACTAGCGGGTACGAGCAGTACTTC. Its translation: CASSVAGTSGYEQYF. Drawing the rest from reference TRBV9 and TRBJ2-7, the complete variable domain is DSGVTQTPKHLITATGQRVTLRCSPRSGDLSVYWYQQSLDQGLQFLIQYYNGEERAKGNILERFSAQQFPDLHSELNLSSLELGDSALYFCASSVAGTSGYEQYFGPGTRLTVT.

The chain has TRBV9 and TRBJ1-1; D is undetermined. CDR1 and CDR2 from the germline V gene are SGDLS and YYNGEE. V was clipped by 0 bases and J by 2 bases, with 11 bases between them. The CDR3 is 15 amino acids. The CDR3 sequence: CASSVVAVTNTEAFF. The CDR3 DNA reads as TGTGCCAGCAGCGTAGTGGCAGTGACTAACACTGAAGCTTTCTTT.

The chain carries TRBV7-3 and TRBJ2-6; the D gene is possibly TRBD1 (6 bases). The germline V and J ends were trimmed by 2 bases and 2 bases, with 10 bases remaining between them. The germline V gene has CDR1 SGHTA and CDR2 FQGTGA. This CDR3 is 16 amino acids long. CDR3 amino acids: CASSLGRGTGANVLTF. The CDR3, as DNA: TGTGCCAGCAGCTTAGGCAGGGGAACTGGGGCCAACGTCCTGACTTTC.

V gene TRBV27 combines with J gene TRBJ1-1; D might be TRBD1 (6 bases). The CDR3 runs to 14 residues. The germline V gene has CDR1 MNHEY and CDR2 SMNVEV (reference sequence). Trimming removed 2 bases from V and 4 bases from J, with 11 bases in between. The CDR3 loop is CASSLVRGRTEAFF. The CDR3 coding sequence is TGTGCCAGCAGTTTAGTCAGGGGACGCACTGAAGCTTTCTTT.

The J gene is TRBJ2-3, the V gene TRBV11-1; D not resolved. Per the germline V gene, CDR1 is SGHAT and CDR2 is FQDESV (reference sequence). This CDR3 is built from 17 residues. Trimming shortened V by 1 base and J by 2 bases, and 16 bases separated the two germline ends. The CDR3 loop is CASSLVGQQQFTDTQYF. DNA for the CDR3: TGTGCCAGCAGCTTAGTAGGGCAGCAGCAATTCACAGATACGCAGTATTTT.

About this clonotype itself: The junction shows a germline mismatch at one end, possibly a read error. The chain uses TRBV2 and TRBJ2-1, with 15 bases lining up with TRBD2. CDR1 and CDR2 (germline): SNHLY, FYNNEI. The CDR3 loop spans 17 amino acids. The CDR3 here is CASREGLAGGHADEQFF. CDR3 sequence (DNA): TGTGCCAGCAGGGAAGGACTAGCGGGAGGGCACGCCGATGAGCAGTTCTTC. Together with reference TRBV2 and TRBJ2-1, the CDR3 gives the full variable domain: EPEVTQTPSHQVTQMGQEVILRCVPISNHLYFYWYRQILGQKVEFLVSFYNNEISEKSEIFDDQFSVERPDGSNFTLKIRSTKLEDSAMYFCASREGLAGGHADEQFFGPGTRLTVL.

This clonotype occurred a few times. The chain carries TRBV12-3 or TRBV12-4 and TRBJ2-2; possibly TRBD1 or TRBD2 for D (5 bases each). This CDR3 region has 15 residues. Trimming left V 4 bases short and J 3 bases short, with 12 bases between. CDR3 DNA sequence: TGTGCCAGCAGTTCCCGGGACGGGGACACCGGGGAGCTGTTTTTT. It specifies CASSSRDGDTGELFF.

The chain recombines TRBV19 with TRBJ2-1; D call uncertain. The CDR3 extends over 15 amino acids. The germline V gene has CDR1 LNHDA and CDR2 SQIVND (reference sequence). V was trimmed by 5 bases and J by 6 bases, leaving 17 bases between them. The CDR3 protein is CASSLTSTLANEQFF. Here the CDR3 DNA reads TGTGCCAGTAGTCTCACGAGTACCCTGGCCAATGAGCAGTTCTTC.

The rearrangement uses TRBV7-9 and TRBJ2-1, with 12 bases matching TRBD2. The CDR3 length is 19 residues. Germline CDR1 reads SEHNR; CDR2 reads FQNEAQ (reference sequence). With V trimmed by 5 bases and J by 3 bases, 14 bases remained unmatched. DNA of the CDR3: TGTGCCAGCAGCCAATCAGGACTAGCGGGACCATCCCTCTACAATGAGCAGTTCTTC. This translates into CASSQSGLAGPSLYNEQFF.

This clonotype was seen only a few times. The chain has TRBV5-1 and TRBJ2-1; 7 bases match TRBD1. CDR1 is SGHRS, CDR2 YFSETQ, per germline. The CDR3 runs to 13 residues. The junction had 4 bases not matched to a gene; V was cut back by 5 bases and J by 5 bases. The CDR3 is CASSWDSNNEQFF. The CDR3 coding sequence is TGCGCCAGCAGTTGGGACAGCAACAATGAGCAGTTCTTC. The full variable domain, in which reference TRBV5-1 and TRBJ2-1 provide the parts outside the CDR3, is KAGVTQTPRYLIKTRGQQVTLSCSPISGHRSVSWYQQTPGQGLQFLFEYFSETQRNKGNFPGRFSGRQFSNSRSEMNVSTLELGDSALYLCASSWDSNNEQFFGPGTRLTVL.

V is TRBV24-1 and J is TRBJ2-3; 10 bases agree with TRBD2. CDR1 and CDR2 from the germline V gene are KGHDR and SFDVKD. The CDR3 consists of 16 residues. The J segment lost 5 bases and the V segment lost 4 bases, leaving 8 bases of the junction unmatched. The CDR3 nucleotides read TGTGCCACCAGTGAGAAGGTAGCGGGGGGCGGAGATACGCAGTATTTT. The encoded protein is CATSEKVAGGGDTQYF.

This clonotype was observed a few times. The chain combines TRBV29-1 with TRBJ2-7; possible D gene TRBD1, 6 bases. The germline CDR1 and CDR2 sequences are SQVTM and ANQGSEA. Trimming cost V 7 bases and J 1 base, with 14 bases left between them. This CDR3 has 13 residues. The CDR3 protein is CSALGAGSYEQYF. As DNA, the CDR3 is TGCAGCGCCCTGGGGGCAGGGTCCTACGAGCAGTACTTC.

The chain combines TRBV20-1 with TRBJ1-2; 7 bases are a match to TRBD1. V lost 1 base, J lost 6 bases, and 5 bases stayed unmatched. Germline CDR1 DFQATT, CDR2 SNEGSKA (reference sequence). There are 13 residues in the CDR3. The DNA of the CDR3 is TGCAGTGCTAGAGTGACAGGGATGGATGGCTACACCTTC. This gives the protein CSARVTGMDGYTF.

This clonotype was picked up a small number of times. CDR3 DNA: TGTGCCAGCAGTTCCAACCCCTACGAGCAGTACTTC. Protein: CASSSNPYEQYF. The chain is built from TRBV7-6 and TRBJ2-7; no clear D. The CDR3 length is 12 residues. V was cut by 6 bases and J by 2 bases, with 8 bases left in between. Germline V gives CDR1 SGHVS, CDR2 FNYEAQ.

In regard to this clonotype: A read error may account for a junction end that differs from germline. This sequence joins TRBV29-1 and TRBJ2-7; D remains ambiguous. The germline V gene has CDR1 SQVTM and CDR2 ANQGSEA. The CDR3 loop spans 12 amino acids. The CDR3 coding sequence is TGCAGCGTGGAAGCTGAATCCTACGAGCAGTACTTC. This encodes CSVEAESYEQYF.

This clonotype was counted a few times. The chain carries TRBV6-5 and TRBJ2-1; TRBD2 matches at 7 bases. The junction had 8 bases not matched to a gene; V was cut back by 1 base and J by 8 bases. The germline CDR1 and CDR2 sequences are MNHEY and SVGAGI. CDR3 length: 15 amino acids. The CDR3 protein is CASSYWRETNHEQFF. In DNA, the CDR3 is TGTGCCAGCAGTTACTGGCGGGAGACGAACCATGAGCAGTTCTTC.

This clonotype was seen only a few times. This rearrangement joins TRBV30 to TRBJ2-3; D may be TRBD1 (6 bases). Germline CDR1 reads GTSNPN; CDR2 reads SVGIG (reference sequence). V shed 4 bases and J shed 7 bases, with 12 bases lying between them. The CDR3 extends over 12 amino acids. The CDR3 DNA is TGTGCCTGGAACAGGGATTCGAATACGCAGTATTTT. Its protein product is CAWNRDSNTQYF.

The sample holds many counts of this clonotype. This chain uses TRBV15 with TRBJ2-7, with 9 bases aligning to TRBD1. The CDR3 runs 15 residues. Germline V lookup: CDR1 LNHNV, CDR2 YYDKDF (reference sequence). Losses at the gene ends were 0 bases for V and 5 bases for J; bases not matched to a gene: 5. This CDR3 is CATSRDPGQGNEQYF. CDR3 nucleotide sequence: TGTGCCACCAGCAGAGATCCCGGACAGGGGAACGAGCAGTACTTC.

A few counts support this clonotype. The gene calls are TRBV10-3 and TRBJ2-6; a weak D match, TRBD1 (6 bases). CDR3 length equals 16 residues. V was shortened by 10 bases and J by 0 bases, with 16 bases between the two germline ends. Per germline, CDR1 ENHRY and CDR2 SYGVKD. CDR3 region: CATSLMGASGANVLTF. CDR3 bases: TGTGCCACTTCACTCATGGGGGCCTCTGGGGCCAACGTCCTGACTTTC.

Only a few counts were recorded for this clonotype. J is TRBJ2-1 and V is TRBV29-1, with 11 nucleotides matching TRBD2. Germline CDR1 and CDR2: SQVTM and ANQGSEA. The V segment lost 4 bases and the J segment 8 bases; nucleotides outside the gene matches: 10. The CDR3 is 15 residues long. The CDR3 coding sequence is TGCAGCGTTGCGGTAGCGGGAGGGCTTTCGGATGAGCAGTTCTTC. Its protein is CSVAVAGGLSDEQFF.

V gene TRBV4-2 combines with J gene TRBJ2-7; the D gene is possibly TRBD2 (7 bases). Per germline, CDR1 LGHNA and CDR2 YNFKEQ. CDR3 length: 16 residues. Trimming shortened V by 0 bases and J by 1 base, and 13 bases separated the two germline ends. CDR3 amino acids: CASSQEWGGSSYEQYF. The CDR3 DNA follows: TGTGCCAGCAGCCAAGAGTGGGGGGGCTCTTCCTACGAGCAGTACTTC.